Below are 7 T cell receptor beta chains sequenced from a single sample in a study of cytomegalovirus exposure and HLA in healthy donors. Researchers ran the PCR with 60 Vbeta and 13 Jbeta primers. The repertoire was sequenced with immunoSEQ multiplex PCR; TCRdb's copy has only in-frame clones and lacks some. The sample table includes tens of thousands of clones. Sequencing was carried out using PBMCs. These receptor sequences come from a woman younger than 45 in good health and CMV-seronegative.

The CDR3 DNA follows: TGTGCCAGCAGTGATGCAGGGGGGTTCCAAGAGACCCAGTACTTC. Translated: CASSDAGGFQETQYF. The V call is TRBV2, the J call TRBJ2-5; the D gene is possibly TRBD1 (7 bases). The germline V and J ends were trimmed by 3 bases and 1 base, with 12 bases remaining between them. Germline lookup yields CDR1 SNHLY and CDR2 FYNNEI. This CDR3 spans 15 amino acids.

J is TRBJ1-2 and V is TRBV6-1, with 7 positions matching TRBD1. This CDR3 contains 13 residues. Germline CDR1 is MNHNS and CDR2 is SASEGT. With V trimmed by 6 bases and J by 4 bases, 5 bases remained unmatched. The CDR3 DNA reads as TGTGCCAGCAGCCAAACAGGGGTCTATGGCTACACCTTC. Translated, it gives CASSQTGVYGYTF.

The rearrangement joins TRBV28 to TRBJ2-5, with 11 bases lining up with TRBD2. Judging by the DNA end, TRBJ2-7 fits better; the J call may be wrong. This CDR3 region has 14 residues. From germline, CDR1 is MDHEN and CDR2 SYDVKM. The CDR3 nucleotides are TGTGCCAGCAGTGGGACTAGCGGCACCTACGAGCAGTACTTC. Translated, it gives CASSGTSGTYEQYF.

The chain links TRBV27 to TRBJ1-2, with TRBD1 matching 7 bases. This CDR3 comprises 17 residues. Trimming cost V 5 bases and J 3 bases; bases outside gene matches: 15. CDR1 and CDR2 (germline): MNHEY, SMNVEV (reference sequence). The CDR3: CASSKGTVPLGDYGYTF. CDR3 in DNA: TGTGCCAGCAGTAAGGGGACAGTCCCTCTTGGAGACTATGGCTACACCTTC.

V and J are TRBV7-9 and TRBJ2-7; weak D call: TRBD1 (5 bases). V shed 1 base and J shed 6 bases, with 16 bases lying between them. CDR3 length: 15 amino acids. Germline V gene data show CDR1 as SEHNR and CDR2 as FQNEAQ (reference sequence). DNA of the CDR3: TGTGCCAGCAGCTTAGTCGTTGGCGGAAGGGGCGAGCAGTACTTC. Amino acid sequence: CASSLVVGGRGEQYF.

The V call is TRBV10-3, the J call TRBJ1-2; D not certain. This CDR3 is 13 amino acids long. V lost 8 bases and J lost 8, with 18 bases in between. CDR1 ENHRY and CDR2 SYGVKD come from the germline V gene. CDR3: CAIGELQPGGYTF. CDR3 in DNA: TGTGCCATCGGAGAACTGCAACCTGGAGGCTACACCTTC.

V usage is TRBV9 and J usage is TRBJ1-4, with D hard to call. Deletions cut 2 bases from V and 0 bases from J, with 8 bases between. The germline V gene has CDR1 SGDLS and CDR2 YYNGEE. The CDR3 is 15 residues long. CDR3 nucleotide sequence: TGTGCCAGCAGCGTTGCGGTTGCAACTAATGAAAAACTGTTTTTT. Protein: CASSVAVATNEKLFF.